This TCR beta chain stems from a study of cytomegalovirus exposure and HLA in healthy donors. Study-level findings and limits: A later analysis reported that several of the most significant clusters appeared to be linked to common viral pathogens, among them Epstein-Barr virus. High sensitivity and specificity were reportedly achieved when the classifier diagnosed cytomegalovirus status.

The CDR3 contains 19 residues. In germline, CDR1 is SEHNR, CDR2 FQNEAQ (reference sequence). Trimming removed 5 bases at V and 3 bases at J, with 29 bases between. The PCR employed 60 Vbeta primers together with 13 Jbeta primers. Produced via immunoSEQ multiplex PCR; TCRdb's table is partial and in-frame only. The data contain 100,000 to 150,000 clones, about 74% of them singletons. About this clone: Antigen unknown.

The sample was PBMCs. The chain has TRBV7-9 and TRBJ2-7, with D possibly TRBD1 on 6 matching bases. The TCR comes from a woman aged 50 to 60 in good health and CMV-seropositive. The CDR3 DNA is TGTGCCAGCAGCAGTCAACGGCGGTTTCGGCCCGGGACAAACTACGAGCAGTACTTC. Its translation: CASSSQRRFRPGTNYEQYF.